This T cell receptor (beta chain) emerged from a study of TIL therapy for anti-PD-1-resistant metastatic lung cancer. Study as a whole: Patients then received nivolumab; progressors got lymphodepletion, TIL and IL-2. Tumors carried a median around 1.4 non-synonymous mutations per megabase.

Time point defined: pre-treatment sample, taken before nivolumab and TIL therapy. Germline values: CDR1 MDHEN, CDR2 SYDVKM. The CDR3 has 15 amino acids. Trimming removed 5 bases at V and 7 bases at J, with 19 bases between. With regard to this clone: Antigen specificity is unknown.

Study observations and caveats: The baseline peripheral repertoire was partially replaced by infused TIL clonotypes that later decayed.

The immunoSEQ assay was v3. Sequencing depth was around 2 million read pairs for survey level, about 5-6 million for deep. TCRdb's copy holds only in-frame clones and misses some; the assay was immunoSEQ multiplex PCR. Of about 50,000 clones listed, around 79% were seen once; the top ten hold about 4.8%. This sample comprised blood, obtained at baseline. This TCR was recovered from a woman between 30 and 80 years old with non-small cell lung cancer. The genes are TRBV28 and TRBJ2-3, with D possibly matching TRBD2 (6 bases). In DNA, the CDR3 is TGTGCCAGCAGTGTTTCATCGGGGGTGCGCCATACGCAGTATTTT. Its translation: CASSVSSGVRHTQYF. Complete variable domain (other parts from reference TRBV28 and TRBJ2-3): DVKVTQSSRYLVKRTGEKVFLECVQDMDHENMFWYRQDPGLGLRLIYFSYDVKMKEKGDIPEGYSVSREKKERFSLILESASTNQTSMYLCASSVSSGVRHTQYFGPGTRLTVL.